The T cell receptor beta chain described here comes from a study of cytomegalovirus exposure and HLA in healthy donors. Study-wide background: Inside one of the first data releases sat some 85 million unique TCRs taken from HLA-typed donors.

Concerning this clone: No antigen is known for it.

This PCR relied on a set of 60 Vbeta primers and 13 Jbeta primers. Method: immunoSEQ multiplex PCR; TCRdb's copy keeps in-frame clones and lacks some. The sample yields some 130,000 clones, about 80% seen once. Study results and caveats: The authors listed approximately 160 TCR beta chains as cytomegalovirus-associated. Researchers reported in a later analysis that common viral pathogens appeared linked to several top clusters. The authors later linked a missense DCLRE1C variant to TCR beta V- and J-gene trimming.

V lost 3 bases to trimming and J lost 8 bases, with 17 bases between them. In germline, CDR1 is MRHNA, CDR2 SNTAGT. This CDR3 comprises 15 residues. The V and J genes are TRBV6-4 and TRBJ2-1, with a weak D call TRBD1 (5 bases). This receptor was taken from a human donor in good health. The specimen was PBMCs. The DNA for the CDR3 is TGTGCCAGCAGTGATTATGGGCAGGGTCGATATGAGCAGTTCTTC. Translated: CASSDYGQGRYEQFF.